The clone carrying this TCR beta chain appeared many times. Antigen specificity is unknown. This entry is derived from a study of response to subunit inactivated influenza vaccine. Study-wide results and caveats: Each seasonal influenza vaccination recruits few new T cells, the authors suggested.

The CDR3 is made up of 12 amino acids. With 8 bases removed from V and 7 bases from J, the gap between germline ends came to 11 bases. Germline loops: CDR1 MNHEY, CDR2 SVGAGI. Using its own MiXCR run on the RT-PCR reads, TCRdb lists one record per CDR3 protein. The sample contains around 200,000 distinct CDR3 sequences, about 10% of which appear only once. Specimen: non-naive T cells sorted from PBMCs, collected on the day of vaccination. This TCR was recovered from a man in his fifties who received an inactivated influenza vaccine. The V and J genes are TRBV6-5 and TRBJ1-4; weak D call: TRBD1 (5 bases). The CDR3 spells CASGGGPEKLFF. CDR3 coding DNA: TGTGCCAGCGGGGGGGGACCTGAAAAACTGTTTTTT.